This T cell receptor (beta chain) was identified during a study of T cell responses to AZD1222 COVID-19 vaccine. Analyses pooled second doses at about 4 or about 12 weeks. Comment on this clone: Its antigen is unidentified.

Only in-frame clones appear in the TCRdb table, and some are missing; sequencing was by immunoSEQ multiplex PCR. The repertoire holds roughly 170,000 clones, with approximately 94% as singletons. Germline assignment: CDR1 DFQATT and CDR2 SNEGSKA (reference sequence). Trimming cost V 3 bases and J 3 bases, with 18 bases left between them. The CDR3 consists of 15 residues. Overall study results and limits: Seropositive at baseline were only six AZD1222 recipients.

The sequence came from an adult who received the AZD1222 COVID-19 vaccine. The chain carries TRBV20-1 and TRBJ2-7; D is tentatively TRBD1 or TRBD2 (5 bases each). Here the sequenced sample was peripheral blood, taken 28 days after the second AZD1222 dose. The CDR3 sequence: CSASPRGSVNYEQYF. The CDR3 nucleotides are TGCAGTGCTAGTCCGAGGGGTTCCGTCAACTACGAGCAGTACTTC.